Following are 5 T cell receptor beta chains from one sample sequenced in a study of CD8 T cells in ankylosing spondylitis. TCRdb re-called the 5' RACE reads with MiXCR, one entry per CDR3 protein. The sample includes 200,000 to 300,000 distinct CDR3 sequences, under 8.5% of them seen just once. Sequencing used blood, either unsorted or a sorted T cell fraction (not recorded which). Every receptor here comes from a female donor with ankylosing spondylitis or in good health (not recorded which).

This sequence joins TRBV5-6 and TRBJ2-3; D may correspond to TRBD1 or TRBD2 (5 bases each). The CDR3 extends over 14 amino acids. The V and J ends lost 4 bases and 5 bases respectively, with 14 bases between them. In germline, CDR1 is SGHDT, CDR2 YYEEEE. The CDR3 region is CASSPGLSKDTQYF. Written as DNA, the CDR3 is TGTGCCAGCAGCCCGGGGCTGTCGAAAGATACGCAGTATTTT.

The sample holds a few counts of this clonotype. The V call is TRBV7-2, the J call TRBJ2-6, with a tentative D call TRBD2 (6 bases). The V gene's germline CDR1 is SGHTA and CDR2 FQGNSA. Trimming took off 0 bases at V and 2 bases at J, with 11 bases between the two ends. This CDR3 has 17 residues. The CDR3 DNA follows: TGTGCCAGCAGCTTAGCGTGGGGGGACCCTGGGGCCAACGTCCTGACTTTC. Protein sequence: CASSLAWGDPGANVLTF. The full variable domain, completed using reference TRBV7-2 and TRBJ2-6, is GAGVSQSPSNKVTEKGKDVELRCDPISGHTALYWYRQSLGQGLEFLIYFQGNSAPDKSGLPSDRFSAERTGGSVSTLTIQRTQQEDSAVYLCASSLAWGDPGANVLTFGAGSRLTVL.

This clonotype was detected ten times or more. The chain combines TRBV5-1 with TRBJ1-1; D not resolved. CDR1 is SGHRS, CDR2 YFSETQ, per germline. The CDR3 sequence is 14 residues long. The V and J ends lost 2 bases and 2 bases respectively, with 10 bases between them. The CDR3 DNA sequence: TGCGCCAGCAGCTTCCGAAGCCAAAACACTGAAGCTTTCTTT. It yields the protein CASSFRSQNTEAFF.

CDR3 protein: CASHLGRSYEQYF. CDR3 DNA sequence: TGTGCAAGTCACTTAGGTCGGTCCTACGAGCAGTACTTC. This chain joins TRBV12-2 and TRBJ2-7. TRBV12-2 is annotated as a pseudogene. The CDR3 is made up of 13 amino acids.

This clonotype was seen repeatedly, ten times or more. CDR3 DNA: TGCAGCGTTGAAGGAGGCCTAAGCTCCTACAATGAGCAGTTCTTC. This codes for CSVEGGLSSYNEQFF. V gene TRBV29-1 combines with J gene TRBJ2-1; D not resolved. V lost 1 base and J lost 0, with 10 bases in between. The CDR3 loop spans 15 amino acids. The germline V gene has CDR1 SQVTM and CDR2 ANQGSEA.